One and the same sample provided the 20 T cell receptor beta chains below, sequenced in a study of blood T cell repertoires in COVID-19. Clones were read by immunoSEQ multiplex PCR, and TCRdb kept only the in-frame ones, dropping some. The table lists about 230,000 clones, roughly 83% of them singletons. The sample taken for sequencing was peripheral blood. The receptors derive from a man aged 35 to 55 with acute or convalescent COVID-19.

In its sample, this clone was seen once. The chain has TRBV7-3 and TRBJ2-3; perhaps TRBD2 as D (6 bases). Germline V gives CDR1 SGHTA, CDR2 FQGTGA. The CDR3 contains 13 residues. Trimming stripped 5 bases from V and 4 bases from J, with 10 bases between. Here the CDR3 reads CASSTGGPDTQYF. DNA of the CDR3: TGTGCCAGCAGCACCGGAGGGCCAGATACGCAGTATTTT.

This chain connects TRBV7-2 to TRBJ2-6; weak D call: TRBD2 (7 bases). Germline assignment: CDR1 SGHTA and CDR2 FQGNSA. Deletions cut 2 bases from V and 3 bases from J, with 17 bases between. This CDR3 has 18 amino acids. The CDR3 DNA reads TGTGCCAGCAGCTTATTCGGGGGGCTTTTAGATGGGGCCAACGTCCTGACTTTC. This encodes CASSLFGGLLDGANVLTF. Drawing the rest from reference TRBV7-2 and TRBJ2-6, the complete variable domain is GAGVSQSPSNKVTEKGKDVELRCDPISGHTALYWYRQSLGQGLEFLIYFQGNSAPDKSGLPSDRFSAERTGGSVSTLTIQRTQQEDSAVYLCASSLFGGLLDGANVLTFGAGSRLTVL.

The gene calls are TRBV10-3 and TRBJ1-2; 7 bases line up with TRBD1. This CDR3 comprises 14 residues. V shed 10 bases and J 2 bases; nucleotides not matched to a gene: 10. Germline CDR1 is ENHRY and CDR2 is SYGVKD. CDR3 in amino acids: CASKSGTDNYGYTF. CDR3 nucleotide sequence: TGTGCCAGCAAGTCCGGGACAGACAACTATGGCTACACCTTC.

The chain joins TRBV7-8 to TRBJ2-6; TRBD1 matches 10 bases. Germline CDR1 SGHVS, CDR2 FQNEAQ. Trimming at V came to 2 bases and at J to 3 bases, leaving 7 bases not matched to a gene. The CDR3 contains 18 residues. In DNA form, the CDR3 reads TGTGCCAGCAGCTTAAGCCTAGGGACAGGGGTTGGGGCCAACGTCCTGACTTTC. Translated: CASSLSLGTGVGANVLTF.

The rearrangement links TRBV5-1 to TRBJ2-3; no firm D call. Germline V gene sequence: CDR1 SGHRS, CDR2 YFSETQ. Deletions cut 3 bases from V and 4 bases from J, with 9 bases between. The length of the CDR3 is 13 residues. The CDR3 coding sequence is TGCGCCAGCAGCTCGCCACGGGCAGATACGCAGTATTTT. This sequence encodes CASSSPRADTQYF.

The V call is TRBV2, the J call TRBJ2-7; 9 bases are shared with TRBD1. Germline CDR1 and CDR2: SNHLY and FYNNEI. The CDR3 is 13 residues long. Trimming cost V 8 bases and J 5 bases; bases outside gene matches: 7. The DNA of the CDR3 is TGTGCCAGCGGATGGACAGGGGTTAACGAGCAGTACTTC. Protein sequence: CASGWTGVNEQYF.

This clone occurred a few times. The V gene is TRBV9, the J gene TRBJ2-1; a weak D match, TRBD2 (7 bases). Germline CDR1 and CDR2: SGDLS and YYNGEE. The CDR3 runs to 16 residues. Trimming took 0 bases from V and 7 from J, leaving 17 bases between them. CDR3: CASSVALGRGKNEQFF. The CDR3 region has the DNA TGTGCCAGCAGCGTAGCTTTGGGGAGGGGGAAAAATGAGCAGTTCTTC.

In DNA form, the CDR3 reads TGTGCCAGCATATACGGGACTATGAACACCGGGGAGCTGTTTTTT. Translated, it gives CASIYGTMNTGELFF. The gene calls are TRBV6-5 and TRBJ2-2; 7 bases align to TRBD2. The CDR3 is 15 residues long. Germline CDR1 is MNHEY and CDR2 is SVGAGI. J lost 1 base, V lost 7 bases, and 6 bases had no gene match.

The chain uses TRBV6-2 or TRBV6-3 and TRBJ1-5; 7 bases map to TRBD1. Unmatched junction bases numbered 10, after V lost 5 bases and J lost 0 bases. CDR1 is MNHEY, CDR2 SVGEGT, per germline. The CDR3 loop spans 17 amino acids. In DNA form, the CDR3 reads TGTGCCAGCAGTACACGGGACAGAGGATATAGCAATCAGCCCCAGCATTTT. Translating gives CASSTRDRGYSNQPQHF.

The V gene is TRBV21-1, the J gene TRBJ2-1; TRBD2, as called in the table, went unchecked against the DNA. TRBV21-1 is classified as a pseudogene. This CDR3 is built from 16 residues. This chain's CDR3 is CASSFRTSVGPGEQFF. The CDR3 DNA follows: TGTGCCAGCAGCTTCCGGACTAGTGTGGGGCCCGGTGAGCAGTTCTTC.

The chain recombines TRBV6-5 with TRBJ2-7; 12 bases agree with TRBD1. CDR3 length equals 15 residues. Losses at the gene ends were 6 bases for V and 2 bases for J; bases not matched to a gene: 5. Germline CDR1 MNHEY, CDR2 SVGAGI. CDR3 amino acids: CASSSRDRGPYEQYF. The CDR3 DNA follows: TGTGCCAGCAGCAGCCGGGACAGGGGGCCCTACGAGCAGTACTTC.

V gene TRBV5-1 combines with J gene TRBJ2-7; 14 bases are a match to TRBD2. CDR3 length: 15 residues. V gave up 4 bases and J gave up 6 bases; unmatched junction bases: 6. Germline lookup yields CDR1 SGHRS and CDR2 YFSETQ. The CDR3 protein is CASSAGLAGEGEQYF. The CDR3 DNA reads TGCGCCAGCAGCGCGGGACTAGCGGGAGAGGGCGAGCAGTACTTC.

The rearrangement links TRBV25-1 to TRBJ2-7; the D gene is possibly TRBD1 (5 bases). Trimming pared 6 bases from V and 3 bases from J, leaving 6 bases between. The CDR3 length is 11 residues. Germline CDR1 reads MGHDK; CDR2 reads SYGVNS. The CDR3 nucleotides read TGTGCCAGCAGGGGGCACTACGAGCAGTACTTC. Protein sequence: CASRGHYEQYF.

The rearrangement links TRBV20-1 to TRBJ2-3; 8 bases are a match to TRBD2. This CDR3 spans 14 amino acids. The V and J ends lost 3 bases and 6 bases, in that order; junction bases with no gene match: 8. Germline loops: CDR1 DFQATT, CDR2 SNEGSKA (reference sequence). Written as DNA, the CDR3 is TGCAGTGCTAGTCTTGCTAGCGGGCGGGATACGCAGTATTTT. This translates into CSASLASGRDTQYF.

The V call is TRBV12-5, the J call TRBJ2-7, with 12 bases matching TRBD2. This CDR3 has 15 amino acids. Losses at the gene ends were 5 bases for V and 2 bases for J; bases not matched to a gene: 4. Germline CDR1 reads LGHNT; CDR2 reads FRNRAP. The CDR3 DNA follows: TGTGCTAGTGGTAACGGACTAGCGGGGACCTACGAGCAGTACTTC. This gives the protein CASGNGLAGTYEQYF.

The CDR3 protein is CASSPNLAGINNEQFF. CDR3 in DNA: TGCGCCAGCAGTCCTAACCTGGCGGGTATCAACAATGAGCAGTTCTTC. V and J are TRBV5-1 and TRBJ2-1; weak D call: TRBD2 (5 bases). This CDR3 contains 16 residues. Between the trimmed V and J ends, which lost 5 bases and 5 bases, there was a span of 20 bases. The germline CDR1 and CDR2 sequences are SGHRS and YFSETQ.

The chain is built from TRBV27 and TRBJ1-2; possibly TRBD1 for D (5 bases). CDR3 length: 16 amino acids. CDR1 and CDR2 from the germline V gene are MNHEY and SMNVEV (reference sequence). The V end was cut by 3 bases, the J end by 2 bases, with 16 bases between. In nucleotides, the CDR3 is TGTGCCAGCAGTTTTAAGATCAACGGGGGGAACTATGGCTACACCTTC. Protein sequence: CASSFKINGGNYGYTF.

The chain joins TRBV10-3 to TRBJ1-5, with 7 bases aligning to TRBD1. V lost 10 bases, J lost 6 bases, and 9 bases stayed unmatched. This CDR3 is built from 13 residues. The germline CDR1 and CDR2 sequences are ENHRY and SYGVKD. The CDR3 reads CATTGQLAQPQHF. In DNA form, the CDR3 reads TGTGCCACCACGGGACAGTTGGCTCAGCCCCAGCATTTT.

This clone was counted between two and nine times. The chain is built from TRBV11-2 and TRBJ1-1; weak D call: TRBD1 (6 bases). Germline assignment: CDR1 SGHAT and CDR2 FQNNGV. V was clipped by 4 bases and J by 1 base, with 10 bases between them. This CDR3 contains 14 residues. CDR3 region: CASSSLQGNTEAFF. The DNA of the CDR3 is TGTGCCAGCAGCTCGCTACAGGGGAACACTGAAGCTTTCTTT.

The chain carries TRBV5-5 and TRBJ1-1; TRBD1 is a possible D gene (6 bases). There are 14 residues in the CDR3. The V end lost 2 bases, the J end lost 1 base, and 9 bases lay between the germline ends. Germline V gives CDR1 SGHKS, CDR2 YYEKEE (reference sequence). CDR3 nucleotide sequence: TGTGCCAGCAGCTTAGACAGGTCGAACACTGAAGCTTTCTTT. As protein: CASSLDRSNTEAFF.